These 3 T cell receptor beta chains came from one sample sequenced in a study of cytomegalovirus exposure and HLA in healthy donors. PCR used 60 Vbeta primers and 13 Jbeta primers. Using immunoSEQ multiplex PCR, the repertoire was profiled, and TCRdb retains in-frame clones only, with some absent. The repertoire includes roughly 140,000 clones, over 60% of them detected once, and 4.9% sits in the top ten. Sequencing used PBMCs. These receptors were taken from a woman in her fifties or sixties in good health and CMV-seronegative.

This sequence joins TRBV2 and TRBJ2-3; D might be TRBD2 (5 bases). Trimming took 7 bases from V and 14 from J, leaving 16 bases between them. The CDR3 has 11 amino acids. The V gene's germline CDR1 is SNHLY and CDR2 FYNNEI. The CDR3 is CASTSSGNRYF. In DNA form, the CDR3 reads TGTGCCAGCACCTCCTCGGGGAACCGGTATTTT.

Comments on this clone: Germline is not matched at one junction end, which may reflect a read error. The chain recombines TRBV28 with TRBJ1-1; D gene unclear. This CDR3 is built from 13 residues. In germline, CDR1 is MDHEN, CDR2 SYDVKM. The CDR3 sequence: CTSSIPPGSKAFF. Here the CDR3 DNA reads TGTACCAGCAGCATACCTCCTGGGAGCAAAGCTTTCTTT.

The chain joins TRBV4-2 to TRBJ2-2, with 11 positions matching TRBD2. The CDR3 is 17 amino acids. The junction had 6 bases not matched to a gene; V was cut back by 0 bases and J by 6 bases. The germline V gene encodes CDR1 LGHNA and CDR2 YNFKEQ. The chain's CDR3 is CASSQDQRLAGSGELFF. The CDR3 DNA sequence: TGTGCCAGCAGCCAAGATCAAAGACTAGCGGGGTCCGGGGAGCTGTTTTTT.